These 24 T cell receptor beta chains were all obtained from the same sample, sequenced in a study of blood T cells in healthy people across ages. Sample-barcoded 5' priming and a J-beta primer mix drove a second PCR of roughly 7 to 11 cycles. MiXCR was run by TCRdb on the 5' RACE reads, yielding one entry per CDR3 protein. Among 1 million to 1.2 million distinct CDR3 sequences, around two fifths were seen once, and the ten largest hold 13%. The sample was blood. The origin of the receptors is a man aged 18 to 30 in good health.

This clonotype appeared a few times. V is TRBV29-1 and J is TRBJ2-5; D possibly corresponds to TRBD2 (6 bases). The germline V gene has CDR1 SQVTM and CDR2 ANQGSEA. The CDR3 length is 12 residues. The ends were cut back, 4 bases at V and 1 base at J, with 7 bases in the middle. For the CDR3, the DNA is TGCAGCGTTGGCGGGACCCAAGAGACCCAGTACTTC. As protein: CSVGGTQETQYF.

This clonotype was observed a few times. V and J are TRBV20-1 and TRBJ1-2; no clear D. CDR3 length: 14 residues. V was trimmed by 2 bases and J by 6 bases, leaving 16 bases between them. Germline V gives CDR1 DFQATT, CDR2 SNEGSKA (reference sequence). CDR3 protein: CSARPRTETHGYTF. The DNA for the CDR3 is TGCAGTGCTAGACCCCGGACGGAAACCCATGGCTACACCTTC.

V usage is TRBV4-2 and J usage is TRBJ2-7; weak D call: TRBD2 (6 bases). Germline CDR1 LGHNA, CDR2 YNFKEQ. V shed 4 bases and J shed 7 bases, with 23 bases lying between them. The CDR3 has 16 residues. Written as DNA, the CDR3 is TGTGCCAGCAGCCCCGAAAGGACGGGACTTTCAGTTGAGCAGTACTTC. Amino acid sequence: CASSPERTGLSVEQYF.

This clonotype was seen a few times. V usage is TRBV29-1 and J usage is TRBJ1-4; 11 nucleotides line up with TRBD1. The CDR3 sequence is 12 residues long. Germline CDR1 and CDR2: SQVTM and ANQGSEA. V lost 7 bases, J lost 8 bases, and 3 bases stayed unmatched. CDR3 sequence: CSAGQGVEKLFF. CDR3 nucleotide sequence: TGCAGCGCGGGACAGGGGGTCGAAAAACTGTTTTTT.

The chain combines TRBV20-1 with TRBJ2-5; possibly TRBD2 for D (6 bases). This CDR3 comprises 13 residues. Germline lookup yields CDR1 DFQATT and CDR2 SNEGSKA (reference sequence). V lost 2 bases to trimming and J lost 5 bases, with 12 bases between them. CDR3 sequence reads: CSARSGGVETQYF. As DNA, the CDR3 is TGCAGTGCTAGATCCGGGGGAGTGGAGACCCAGTACTTC.

This clonotype was detected a few times. The V and J genes are TRBV27 and TRBJ2-5; TRBD2 agrees at 10 bases. V shed 8 bases, J shed 5 bases, and the junction held 8 bases outside the gene matches. The V gene's germline CDR1 is MNHEY and CDR2 SMNVEV (reference sequence). The CDR3 covers 14 residues. The CDR3 spells CASGPLAGEETQYF. CDR3 coding DNA: TGTGCCAGCGGCCCTCTAGCGGGGGAGGAGACCCAGTACTTC.

This clonotype turned up a few times. The genes are TRBV6-1 and TRBJ1-2; D possibly corresponds to TRBD1 (5 bases). The CDR3 loop spans 13 amino acids. Germline CDR1 MNHNS, CDR2 SASEGT. V was shortened by 5 bases and J by 5 bases, with 12 bases between the two germline ends. In DNA form, the CDR3 reads TGTGCCAGCAGTCCTCGACAGAAGTATGGCTACACCTTC. Translating it yields CASSPRQKYGYTF.

This clonotype has ten or more counts. The chain carries TRBV29-1 and TRBJ2-3; 10 nucleotides agree with TRBD2. Germline values: CDR1 SQVTM, CDR2 ANQGSEA. The CDR3 has 14 residues. The junction had 4 bases not matched to a gene; V was cut back by 7 bases and J by 0 bases. CDR3 region: CSAGLAESTDTQYF. Written as DNA, the CDR3 is TGCAGCGCCGGACTAGCGGAGAGCACAGATACGCAGTATTTT.

The J gene is TRBJ1-4, the V gene TRBV10-3; TRBD1 is a possible D gene (5 bases). Germline CDR1 ENHRY, CDR2 SYGVKD. The CDR3 contains 14 residues. Between the trimmed V and J ends, which lost 4 bases and 8 bases, there was a span of 14 bases. CDR3 sequence: CAISAPGREEKLFF. The CDR3 region has the DNA TGTGCCATCAGTGCTCCAGGGAGAGAAGAAAAACTGTTTTTT.

V and J are TRBV5-1 and TRBJ1-1; D is ambiguous. V lost 0 bases to trimming and J lost 1 base, with 10 bases between them. The CDR3 runs to 15 residues. CDR1 SGHRS and CDR2 YFSETQ come from the germline V gene. The CDR3 sequence is CASSLVIGSNTEAFF. CDR3 nucleotides: TGCGCCAGCAGCTTGGTAATAGGTTCGAACACTGAAGCTTTCTTT. Together with reference TRBV5-1 and TRBJ1-1, the CDR3 gives the full variable domain: KAGVTQTPRYLIKTRGQQVTLSCSPISGHRSVSWYQQTPGQGLQFLFEYFSETQRNKGNFPGRFSGRQFSNSRSEMNVSTLELGDSALYLCASSLVIGSNTEAFFGQGTRLTVV.

This clonotype was recorded once. The rearrangement joins TRBV4-1 to TRBJ2-5; perhaps TRBD1 as D (6 bases). The better agreement between TRBJ2-7 and the DNA end casts doubt on the J call. In germline, CDR1 is MGHRA, CDR2 YSYEKL. The CDR3 has 17 residues. DNA of the CDR3: TGCGCCAGCAGCCAAGGGTTCGGAGAGGGGGATTCCTACGAGCAGTACTTC. Residues: CASSQGFGEGDSYEQYF.

This clonotype was picked up a small number of times. V usage is TRBV28 and J usage is TRBJ2-5; D possibly matches TRBD1 or TRBD2 (5 bases each). V was pared by 3 bases and J by 2 bases, with 25 bases between. Germline V gene sequence: CDR1 MDHEN, CDR2 SYDVKM. This CDR3 contains 19 residues. The CDR3 DNA follows: TGTGCCAGCAGTTTCAATTGGGTTTTGGGGGTACGGACTCAAGAGACCCAGTACTTC. Its protein product is CASSFNWVLGVRTQETQYF.

The chain links TRBV5-1 to TRBJ1-5, with D possibly being TRBD1 (5 bases). The CDR3 is 14 amino acids. Looked up from germline, CDR1 is SGHRS and CDR2 is YFSETQ. The V and J ends lost 0 bases and 7 bases respectively, with 11 bases between them. The CDR3 nucleotides read TGCGCCAGCAGCTTGGGCACGTCAGGGCAGCCCCAGCATTTT. Protein product: CASSLGTSGQPQHF.

V is TRBV27 and J is TRBJ1-1; D gene unclear. Germline assignment: CDR1 MNHEY and CDR2 SMNVEV (reference sequence). V was shortened by 7 bases and J by 1 base, with 13 bases between the two germline ends. The CDR3 has 14 amino acids. The CDR3 sequence is CASIPTWENTEAFF. CDR3 nucleotides: TGTGCCAGCATCCCCACTTGGGAGAACACTGAAGCTTTCTTT.

The chain links TRBV9 to TRBJ2-2; 7 nucleotides match TRBD2. CDR1 and CDR2 (germline): SGDLS, YYNGEE. Trimming at V came to 5 bases and at J to 1 base, leaving 5 bases not matched to a gene. The CDR3 runs to 15 residues. CDR3 sequence: CASRATSENTGELFF. The CDR3, as DNA: TGTGCCAGCAGGGCCACTAGCGAGAACACCGGGGAGCTGTTTTTT.

The DNA for the CDR3 is TGTGCCAGCAGCCAATGGACAGGGAGGCAGCAGTTGTATGGCTACACCTTC. Translating gives CASSQWTGRQQLYGYTF. The chain recombines TRBV7-9 with TRBJ1-2, with 8 bases matching TRBD1. The CDR3 runs 17 residues. V gave up 5 bases and J gave up 5 bases; unmatched junction bases: 16. Looked up from germline, CDR1 is SEHNR and CDR2 is FQNEAQ (reference sequence). Full variable domain (missing parts from reference TRBV7-9 and TRBJ1-2): DTGVSQNPRHKITKRGQNVTFRCDPISEHNRLYWYRQTLGQGPEFLTYFQNEAQLEKSRLLSDRFSAERPKGSFSTLEIQRTEQGDSAMYLCASSQWTGRQQLYGYTFGSGTRLTVV.

V and J are TRBV9 and TRBJ2-2, with D uncertain. The germline V and J ends were trimmed by 0 bases and 4 bases, with 7 bases remaining between them. The CDR3 is 14 amino acids. CDR1 is SGDLS and CDR2 is YYNGEE in the germline V gene. Here the CDR3 reads CASSVVPTTGELFF. The CDR3 DNA sequence: TGTGCCAGCAGCGTAGTGCCGACCACCGGGGAGCTGTTTTTT.

This sequence joins TRBV6-1 and TRBJ1-1; a possible D gene is TRBD1 (5 bases). The V end lost 6 bases, the J end lost 6 bases, and 29 bases lay between the germline ends. The CDR3 length is 18 residues. CDR1 is MNHNS and CDR2 is SASEGT in the germline V gene. The CDR3 is CASRNFRVRKRPLPEAFF. In DNA form, the CDR3 reads TGTGCCAGCAGAAACTTCAGGGTTCGGAAAAGGCCACTCCCTGAAGCTTTCTTT.

The chain has TRBV27 and TRBJ2-3; D ambiguous. Germline assignment: CDR1 MNHEY and CDR2 SMNVEV (reference sequence). V was shortened by 8 bases and J by 10 bases, with 28 bases between the two germline ends. CDR3 length: 16 residues. The CDR3 bases are TGTGCCAGCCGTACCCATGGTAGGGCCGAAGAGGATGCGCAGTATTTT. It yields the protein CASRTHGRAEEDAQYF.

In regard to this clonotype: A junction boundary mismatches the germline segment, possibly from a read error. The rearrangement links TRBV11-2 to TRBJ2-5; D possibly corresponds to TRBD1 (6 bases). CDR1 and CDR2 from the germline V gene are SGHAT and FQNNGV. CDR3 length equals 13 residues. The CDR3 nucleotides are TGTGCCAGCAGTTCGGACAGCCAAGGGACCCAGTACTTC. Translated: CASSSDSQGTQYF.

There are a few counts of this clonotype. J is TRBJ2-5 and V is TRBV20-1; D unresolved. There are 12 residues in the CDR3. Looked up from germline, CDR1 is DFQATT and CDR2 is SNEGSKA (reference sequence). V lost 8 bases, J lost 2 bases, and 12 bases lay in between. DNA of the CDR3: TGCAGTCCCCTTTTTGTACAAGAGACCCAGTACTTC. Amino acids: CSPLFVQETQYF.

This sequence joins TRBV29-1 and TRBJ2-3; 7 bases match TRBD2. CDR1 and CDR2 (germline): SQVTM, ANQGSEA. V lost 5 bases, J lost 2 bases, and 7 bases stayed unmatched. CDR3 length equals 14 residues. DNA of the CDR3: TGCAGCGTTCTTCCGGGGGGATACACAGATACGCAGTATTTT. Its translation is CSVLPGGYTDTQYF.

A word on this clonotype: One end of the junction is discordant with germline, which a read error may explain. V gene TRBV5-1 combines with J gene TRBJ1-5, with 7 bases fitting TRBD1. This CDR3 spans 14 amino acids. Germline CDR1 SGHRS, CDR2 YFSETQ. CDR3 in amino acids: CASSVGQSGEPQHF. CDR3 nucleotide sequence: TGCGCAAGCAGCGTGGGACAGTCCGGGGAGCCCCAGCATTTT.

This clonotype occurred a few times. V and J are TRBV6-4 and TRBJ1-2; 12 bases map to TRBD1. Trimming removed 3 bases from V and 7 bases from J; junction bases left unmatched: 12. The germline V gene has CDR1 MRHNA and CDR2 SNTAGT. CDR3 size: 17 residues. CDR3 sequence: CASSDHNRDRGHFGYTF. For the CDR3, the DNA is TGTGCCAGCAGTGATCATAACCGGGACAGGGGGCATTTTGGCTACACCTTC.